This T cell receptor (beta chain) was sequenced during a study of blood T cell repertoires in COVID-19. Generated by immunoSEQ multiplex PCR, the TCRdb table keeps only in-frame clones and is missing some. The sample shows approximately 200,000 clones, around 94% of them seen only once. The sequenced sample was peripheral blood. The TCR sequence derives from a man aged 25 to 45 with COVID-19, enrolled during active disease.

The chain's CDR3 is CASSLNPTGALTYNEQFF. The CDR3 region has the DNA TGTGCCAGCAGCTTAAACCCGACAGGGGCCCTCACCTACAATGAGCAGTTCTTC. This sequence joins TRBV7-2 and TRBJ2-1; 8 bases align to TRBD1. J lost 2 bases, V lost 2 bases, and 11 bases had no gene match. Germline CDR1 SGHTA, CDR2 FQGNSA. The CDR3 length is 18 residues.